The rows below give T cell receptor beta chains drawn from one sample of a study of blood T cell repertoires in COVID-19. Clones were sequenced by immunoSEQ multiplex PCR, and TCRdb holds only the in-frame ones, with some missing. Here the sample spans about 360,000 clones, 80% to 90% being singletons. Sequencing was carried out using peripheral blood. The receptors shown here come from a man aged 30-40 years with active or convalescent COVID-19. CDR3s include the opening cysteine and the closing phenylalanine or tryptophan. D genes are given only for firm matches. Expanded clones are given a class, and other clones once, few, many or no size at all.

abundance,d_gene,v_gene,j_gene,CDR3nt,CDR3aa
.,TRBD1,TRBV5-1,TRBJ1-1,TGCGCCAGCAGCCCAACGACAGGGAGCACTGAAGCTTTCTTT,CASSPTTGSTEAFF
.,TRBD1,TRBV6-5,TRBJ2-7,TGTGCCAGCAGGGACAGGGCCCGTCCTTTCTACGAGCAGTACTTC,CASRDRARPFYEQYF
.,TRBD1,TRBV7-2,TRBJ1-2,TGTGCCAGCAGCCCAGCCCGTGGGACAGCCTATGGCTACACCTTC,CASSPARGTAYGYTF
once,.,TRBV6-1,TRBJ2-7,TGTGCCAGCAGTGAAGCGATGGGGACTGGGCTCGAGCAGTACTTC,CASSEAMGTGLEQYF
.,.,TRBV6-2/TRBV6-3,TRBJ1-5,TGTGCCAGCAGCCCCGGGACTGGCAATCAGCCCCAGCATTTT,CASSPGTGNQPQHF
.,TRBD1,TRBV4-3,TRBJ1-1,TGCGCCAGCAGCCAATACCCCTCCGGACAGGGCTCGAACACTGAAGCTTTCTTT,CASSQYPSGQGSNTEAFF
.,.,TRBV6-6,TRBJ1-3,TGTGCCAGCAGTTACTCATTGAGGGTAGTGGGAAACACCATATATTTT,CASSYSLRVVGNTIYF
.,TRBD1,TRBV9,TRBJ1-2,TGTGCCAGCAGCGGCGCCGGGACAGGGCGGCTTTACGGCTACACCTTC,CASSGAGTGRLYGYTF
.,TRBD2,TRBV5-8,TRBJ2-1,TGTGCCAGCAGCCCCGGGACTAGCGGAAACAATGAGCAGTTCTTC,CASSPGTSGNNEQFF
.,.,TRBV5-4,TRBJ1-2,TGTGCCAGCAGCCACAAAGTTTCAGGGGACTATGGCTACACCTTC,CASSHKVSGDYGYTF
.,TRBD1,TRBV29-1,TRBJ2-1,TGCAGCGTTGCGACAGGGGGAAGGGATGAGCAGTTCTTC,CSVATGGRDEQFF
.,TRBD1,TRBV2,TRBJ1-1,TGTGCCAGCAAGGGACAGGGAGCCCAAGGGGACGCTTTCTTT,CASKGQGAQGDAFF
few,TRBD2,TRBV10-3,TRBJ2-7,TGTGCCATCAGTGATTGGACTAGCGGCTCCTACGAGCAGTACTTC,CAISDWTSGSYEQYF
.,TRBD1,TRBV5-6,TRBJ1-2,TGTGCCAGCAGGTCCGGGACAGGGGGGCACTATGGCTACACCTTC,CASRSGTGGHYGYTF
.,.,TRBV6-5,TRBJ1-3,TGTGCCAGCAGTAGCGGGGCATTCCCTGGAAACACCATATATTTT,CASSSGAFPGNTIYF
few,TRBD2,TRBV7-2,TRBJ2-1,TGTGCCAGCAGCTTAGTAGCGGGGGGTAACTACAATGAGCAGTTCTTC,CASSLVAGGNYNEQFF
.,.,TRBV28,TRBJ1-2,TGTGCCAGCACCCAGGGGCCCTATGGCTACACCTTC,CASTQGPYGYTF
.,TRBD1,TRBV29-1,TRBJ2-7,TGCAGCGTGCAATACAGGGACAGGGCAAATCCTTACGAGCAGTACTTC,CSVQYRDRANPYEQYF
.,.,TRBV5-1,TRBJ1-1,TGCGCCAGCAGCTTGGGGACCGTTAGGGGCACTGAAGCTTTCTTT,CASSLGTVRGTEAFF
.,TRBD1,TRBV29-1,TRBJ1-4,TGCAGCGTGCCAACACCGGGACAGGGGGCTGAAAAACTGTTTTTT,CSVPTPGQGAEKLFF
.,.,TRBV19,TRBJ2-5,TGTGCCAGTAGTATAGCTAGCGAAGAGACCCAGTACTTC,CASSIASEETQYF
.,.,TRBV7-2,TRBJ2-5,TGTGCCAGCAGCCTAAATCGGGGGGAGACCCAGTACTTC,CASSLNRGETQYF
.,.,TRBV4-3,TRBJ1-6,TGCGCCAGCAGCCAGTGGTCGGGTCCCCTCCACTTT,CASSQWSGPLHF
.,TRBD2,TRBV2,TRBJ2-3,TGTGCCAGCAGCGGTGGTAGCGGGGGGTTTGACACAGATACGCAGTATTTT,CASSGGSGGFDTDTQYF
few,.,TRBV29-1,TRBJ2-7,TGCAGCGTTGAACTGGGGAGGAACTACGAGCAGTACTTC,CSVELGRNYEQYF
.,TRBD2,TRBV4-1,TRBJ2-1,TGCGCCAGCAGCTACGGGAGAGGGCGGGAGGGCCGCTACAATGAGCAGTTCTTC,CASSYGRGREGRYNEQFF
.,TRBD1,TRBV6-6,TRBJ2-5,TGTGCCAGCCAGGGGGCCGATCTTCCGGAGACCCAGTACTTC,CASQGADLPETQYF